Described below is a single TCR beta chain sequence and its context. This sample is part of a study of blood T cell repertoires in COVID-19. Study-level information: The study drew acute and convalescent COVID-19 samples from the United States, Italy and Spain. T cells, B-cell-depleted T cells, or PBMCs supplied cDNA or gDNA.

This CDR3 comprises 15 residues. Germline CDR1 reads SGHVS; CDR2 reads FNYEAQ. Unmatched junction bases numbered 4, after V lost 5 bases and J lost 0 bases. Participants were placed into cohorts based on the clinical history they reported. Sequencing used immunoSEQ multiplex PCR; TCRdb keeps in-frame clones, though not all of them. The table lists a few hundred thousand clones, less than 90% of them singletons. The sample comprised PBMCs or T cells enriched from blood (not recorded which). The receptor's source is a woman in her fifties or sixties in a cohort exposed to, infected with or recovered from COVID-19 (not recorded which). The chain has TRBV7-6 and TRBJ2-3, with 8 bases aligning to TRBD2. The CDR3: CASSRGGSSTDTQYF. The CDR3, as DNA: TGTGCCAGCAGCCGCGGGGGGTCTAGCACAGATACGCAGTATTTT.